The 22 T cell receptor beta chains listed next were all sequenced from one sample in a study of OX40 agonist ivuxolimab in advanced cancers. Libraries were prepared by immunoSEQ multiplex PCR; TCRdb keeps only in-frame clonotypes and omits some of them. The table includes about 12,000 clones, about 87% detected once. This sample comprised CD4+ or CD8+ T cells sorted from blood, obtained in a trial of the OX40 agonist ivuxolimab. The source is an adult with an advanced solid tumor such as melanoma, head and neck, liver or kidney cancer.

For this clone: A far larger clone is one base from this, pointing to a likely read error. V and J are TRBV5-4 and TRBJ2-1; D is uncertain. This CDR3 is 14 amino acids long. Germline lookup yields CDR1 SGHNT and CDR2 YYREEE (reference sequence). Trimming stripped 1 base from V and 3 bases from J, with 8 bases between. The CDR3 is CASSLTVNYNEQFF. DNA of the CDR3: TGTGCCAGCAGCTTGACTGTAAACTACAATGAGCAGTTCTTC.

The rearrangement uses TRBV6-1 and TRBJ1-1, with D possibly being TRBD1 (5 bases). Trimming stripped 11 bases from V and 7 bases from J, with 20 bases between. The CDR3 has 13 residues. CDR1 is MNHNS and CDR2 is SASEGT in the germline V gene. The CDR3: CAGRDSLYGEAFF. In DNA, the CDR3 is TGTGCCGGCCGGGACTCCCTCTATGGTGAAGCTTTCTTT.

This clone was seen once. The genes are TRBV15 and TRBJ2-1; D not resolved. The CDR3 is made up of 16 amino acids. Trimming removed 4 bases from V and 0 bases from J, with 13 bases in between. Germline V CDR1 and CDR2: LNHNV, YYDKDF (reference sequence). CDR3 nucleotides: TGTGCCACCAGCACACAGCCCCCTAACTCCTACAATGAGCAGTTCTTC. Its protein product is CATSTQPPNSYNEQFF.

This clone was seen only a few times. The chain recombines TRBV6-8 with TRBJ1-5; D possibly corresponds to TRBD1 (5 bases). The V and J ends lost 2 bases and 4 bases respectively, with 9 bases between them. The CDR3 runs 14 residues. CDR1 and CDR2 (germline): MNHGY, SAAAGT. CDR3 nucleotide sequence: TGTGCCAGCAGTTACGCGGGACGAAATCAGCCCCAGCATTTT. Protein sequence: CASSYAGRNQPQHF.

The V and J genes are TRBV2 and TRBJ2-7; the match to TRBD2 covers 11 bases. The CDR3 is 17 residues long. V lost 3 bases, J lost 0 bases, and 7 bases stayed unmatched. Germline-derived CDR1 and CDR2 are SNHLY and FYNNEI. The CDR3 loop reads CASSDSGTSGSSYEQYF. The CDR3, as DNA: TGTGCCAGCAGTGATAGCGGAACTAGCGGGAGCTCCTACGAGCAGTACTTC. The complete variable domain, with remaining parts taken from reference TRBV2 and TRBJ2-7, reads EPEVTQTPSHQVTQMGQEVILRCVPISNHLYFYWYRQILGQKVEFLVSFYNNEISEKSEIFDDQFSVERPDGSNFTLKIRSTKLEDSAMYFCASSDSGTSGSSYEQYFGPGTRLTVT.

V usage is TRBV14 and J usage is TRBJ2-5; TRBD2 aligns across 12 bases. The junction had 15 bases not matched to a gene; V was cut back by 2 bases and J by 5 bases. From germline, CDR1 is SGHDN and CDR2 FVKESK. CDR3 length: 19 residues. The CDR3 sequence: CASSQNLRLAGGREETQYF. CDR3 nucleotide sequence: TGTGCCAGCAGCCAAAACCTTCGGCTAGCGGGAGGGCGGGAGGAGACCCAGTACTTC.

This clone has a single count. For the CDR3, the DNA is TGTGCCAGCAGTGCTCTCCGGGACAGGGGGCGCCGGACTGAAGCTTTCTTT. Translated, it gives CASSALRDRGRRTEAFF. The V gene is TRBV25-1, the J gene TRBJ1-1; 12 nucleotides line up with TRBD1. Unmatched junction bases numbered 11, after V lost 4 bases and J lost 5 bases. From germline, CDR1 is MGHDK and CDR2 SYGVNS. This CDR3 spans 17 amino acids.

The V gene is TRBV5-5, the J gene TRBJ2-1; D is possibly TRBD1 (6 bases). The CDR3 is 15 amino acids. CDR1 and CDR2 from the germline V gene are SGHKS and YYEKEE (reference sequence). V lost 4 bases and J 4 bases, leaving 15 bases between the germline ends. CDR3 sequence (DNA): TGTGCCAGCAGCCCCAGGGGATTTGGTTACAATGAGCAGTTCTTC. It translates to CASSPRGFGYNEQFF.

The CDR3 coding sequence is TGTGCCAGAAGCTTGGTAGCCAGACCAACCAACACTGAAGCTTTCTTT. Translating gives CARSLVARPTNTEAFF. This rearrangement joins TRBV5-3 to TRBJ1-1; D ambiguous. TRBV5-3 is annotated as an ORF whose role is uncertain. CDR3 size: 16 residues. Trimming cost V 0 bases and J 2 bases, with 14 bases left between them.

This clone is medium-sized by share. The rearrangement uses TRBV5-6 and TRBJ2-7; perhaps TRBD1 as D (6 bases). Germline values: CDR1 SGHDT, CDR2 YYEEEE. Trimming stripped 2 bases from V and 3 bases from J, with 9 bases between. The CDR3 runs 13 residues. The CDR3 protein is CASSFPRGYEQYF. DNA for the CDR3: TGTGCCAGCAGCTTCCCCAGGGGCTACGAGCAGTACTTC. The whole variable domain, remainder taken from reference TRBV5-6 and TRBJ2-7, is DAGVTQSPTHLIKTRGQQVTLRCSPKSGHDTVSWYQQALGQGPQFIFQYYEEEERQRGNFPDRFSGHQFPNYSSELNVNALLLGDSALYLCASSFPRGYEQYFGPGTRLTVT.

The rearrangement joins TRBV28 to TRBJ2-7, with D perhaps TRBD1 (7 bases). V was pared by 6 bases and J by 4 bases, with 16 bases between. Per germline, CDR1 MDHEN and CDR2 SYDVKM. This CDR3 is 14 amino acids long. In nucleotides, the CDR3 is TGTGCCAGCAGCCAGGCAGGGGGGAGGTACGAGCAGTACTTC. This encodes CASSQAGGRYEQYF.

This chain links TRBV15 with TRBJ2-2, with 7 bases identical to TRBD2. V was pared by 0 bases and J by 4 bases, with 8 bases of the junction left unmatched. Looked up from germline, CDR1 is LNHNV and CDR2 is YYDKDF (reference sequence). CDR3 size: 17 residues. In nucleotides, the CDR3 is TGTGCCACCAGCAGAGATCTGTCGGGAGGATTCACCGGGGAGCTGTTTTTT. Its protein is CATSRDLSGGFTGELFF.

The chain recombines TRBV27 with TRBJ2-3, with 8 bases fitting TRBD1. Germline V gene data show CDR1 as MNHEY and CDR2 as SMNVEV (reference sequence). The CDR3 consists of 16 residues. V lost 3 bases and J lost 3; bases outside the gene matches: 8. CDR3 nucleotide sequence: TGTGCCAGCAGTTTTGGAGCAGGGGGCGAAACAGATACGCAGTATTTT. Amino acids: CASSFGAGGETDTQYF.

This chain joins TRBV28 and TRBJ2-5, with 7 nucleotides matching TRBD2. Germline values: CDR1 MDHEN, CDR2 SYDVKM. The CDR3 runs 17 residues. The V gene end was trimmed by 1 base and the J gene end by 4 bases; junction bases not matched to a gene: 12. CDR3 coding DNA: TGTGCCAGCAGTTTATTGCCGGCGGGAGAAAGGTCAGAGACCCAGTACTTC. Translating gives CASSLLPAGERSETQYF.

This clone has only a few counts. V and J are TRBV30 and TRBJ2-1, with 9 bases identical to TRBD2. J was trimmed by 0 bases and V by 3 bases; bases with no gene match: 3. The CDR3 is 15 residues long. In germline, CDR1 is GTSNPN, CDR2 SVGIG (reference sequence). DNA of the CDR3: TGTGCCTGGAGGGGACTAGCTAGCTCCTACAATGAGCAGTTCTTC. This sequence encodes CAWRGLASSYNEQFF. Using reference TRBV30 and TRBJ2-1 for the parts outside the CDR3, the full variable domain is SQTIHQWPATLVQPVGSPLSLECTVEGTSNPNLYWYRQAAGRGLQLLFYSVGIGQISSEVPQNLSASRPQDRQFILSSKKLLLSDSGFYLCAWRGLASSYNEQFFGPGTRLTVL.

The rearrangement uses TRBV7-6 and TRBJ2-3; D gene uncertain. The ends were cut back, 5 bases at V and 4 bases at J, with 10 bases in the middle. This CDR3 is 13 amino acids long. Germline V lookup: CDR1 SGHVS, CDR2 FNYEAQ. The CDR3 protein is CASSLLFPDTQYF. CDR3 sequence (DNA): TGTGCCAGCAGCCTCCTTTTCCCAGATACGCAGTATTTT.

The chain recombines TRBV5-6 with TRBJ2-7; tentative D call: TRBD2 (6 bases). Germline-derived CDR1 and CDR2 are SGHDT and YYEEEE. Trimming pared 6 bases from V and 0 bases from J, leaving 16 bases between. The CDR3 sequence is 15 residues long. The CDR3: CASTLTAGSSYEQYF. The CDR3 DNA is TGTGCCAGCACCCTGACCGCCGGGAGCTCCTACGAGCAGTACTTC.

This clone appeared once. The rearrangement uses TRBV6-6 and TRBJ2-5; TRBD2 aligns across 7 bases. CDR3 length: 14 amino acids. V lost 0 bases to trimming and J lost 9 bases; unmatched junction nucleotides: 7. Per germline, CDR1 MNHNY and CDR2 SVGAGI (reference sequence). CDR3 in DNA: TGTGCCAGCAGTTACTCTGGGGTCGCGGGAGCCCAGTACTTC. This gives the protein CASSYSGVAGAQYF.

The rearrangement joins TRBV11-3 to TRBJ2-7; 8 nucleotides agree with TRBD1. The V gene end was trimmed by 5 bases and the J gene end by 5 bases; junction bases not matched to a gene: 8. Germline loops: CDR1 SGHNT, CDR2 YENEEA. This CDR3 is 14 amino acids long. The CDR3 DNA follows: TGTGCCAGCAGCAAAAGACAGGGGCCCAACGAGCAGTACTTC. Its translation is CASSKRQGPNEQYF.

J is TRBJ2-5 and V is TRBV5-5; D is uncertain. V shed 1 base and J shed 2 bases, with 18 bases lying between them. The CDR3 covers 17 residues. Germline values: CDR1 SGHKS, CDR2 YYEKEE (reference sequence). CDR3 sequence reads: CASSLTPFAGLQETQYF. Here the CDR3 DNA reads TGTGCCAGCAGCTTGACGCCGTTTGCCGGGTTACAAGAGACCCAGTACTTC.

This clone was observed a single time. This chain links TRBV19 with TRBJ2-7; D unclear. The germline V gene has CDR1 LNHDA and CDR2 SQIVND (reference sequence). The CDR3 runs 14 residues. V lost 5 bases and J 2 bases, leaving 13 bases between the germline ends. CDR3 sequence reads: CASSHDDGPYEQYF. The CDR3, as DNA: TGTGCCAGTAGTCACGACGACGGACCCTACGAGCAGTACTTC.

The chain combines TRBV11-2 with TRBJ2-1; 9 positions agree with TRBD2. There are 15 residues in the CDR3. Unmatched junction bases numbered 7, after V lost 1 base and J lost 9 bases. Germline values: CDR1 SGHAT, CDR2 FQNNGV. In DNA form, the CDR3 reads TGTGCCAGCAGCTTAGTCTATAGCGGGAGCTTTGAGCAGTTCTTC. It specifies CASSLVYSGSFEQFF.